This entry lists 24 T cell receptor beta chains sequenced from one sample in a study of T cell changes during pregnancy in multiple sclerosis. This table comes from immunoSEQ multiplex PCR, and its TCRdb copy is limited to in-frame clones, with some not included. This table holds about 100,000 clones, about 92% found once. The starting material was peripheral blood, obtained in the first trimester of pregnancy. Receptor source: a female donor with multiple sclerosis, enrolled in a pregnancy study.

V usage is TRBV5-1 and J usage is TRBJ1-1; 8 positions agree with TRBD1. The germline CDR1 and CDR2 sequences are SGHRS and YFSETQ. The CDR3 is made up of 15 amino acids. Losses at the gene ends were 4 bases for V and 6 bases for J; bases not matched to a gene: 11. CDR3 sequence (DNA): TGCGCCAGCAGCCCAGCCAGGACAGGGAATGCTGAAGCTTTCTTT. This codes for CASSPARTGNAEAFF. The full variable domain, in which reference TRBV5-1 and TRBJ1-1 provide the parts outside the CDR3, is KAGVTQTPRYLIKTRGQQVTLSCSPISGHRSVSWYQQTPGQGLQFLFEYFSETQRNKGNFPGRFSGRQFSNSRSEMNVSTLELGDSALYLCASSPARTGNAEAFFGQGTRLTVV.

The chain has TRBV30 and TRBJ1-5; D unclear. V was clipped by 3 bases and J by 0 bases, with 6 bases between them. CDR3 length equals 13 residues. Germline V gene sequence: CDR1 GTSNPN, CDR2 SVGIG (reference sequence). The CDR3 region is CAWSRDSNQPQHF. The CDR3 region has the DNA TGTGCCTGGAGCCGGGATAGCAATCAGCCCCAGCATTTT.

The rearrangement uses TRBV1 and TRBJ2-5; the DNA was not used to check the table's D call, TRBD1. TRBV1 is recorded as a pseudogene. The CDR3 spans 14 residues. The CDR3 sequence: CTSGQGPFQETQYF. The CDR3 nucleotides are TGCACCAGCGGGCAGGGGCCCTTCCAAGAGACCCAGTACTTC.

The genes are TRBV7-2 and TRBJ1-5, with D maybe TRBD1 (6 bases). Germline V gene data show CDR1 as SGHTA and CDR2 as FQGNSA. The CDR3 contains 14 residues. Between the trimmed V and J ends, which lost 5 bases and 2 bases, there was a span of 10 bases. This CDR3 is CASSTRGGNQPQHF. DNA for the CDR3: TGTGCCAGCAGCACCAGGGGTGGCAATCAGCCCCAGCATTTT.

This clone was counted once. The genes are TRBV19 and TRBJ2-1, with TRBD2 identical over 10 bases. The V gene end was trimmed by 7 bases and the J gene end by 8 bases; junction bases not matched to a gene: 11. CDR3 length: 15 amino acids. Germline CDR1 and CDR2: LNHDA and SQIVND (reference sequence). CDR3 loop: CASNWQAGGPDEQFF. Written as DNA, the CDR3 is TGTGCCAGTAATTGGCAAGCGGGAGGGCCGGATGAGCAGTTCTTC.

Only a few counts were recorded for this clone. CDR3 amino acids: CASKSLAGTHEQYF. In nucleotides, the CDR3 is TGTGCCAGCAAGTCTCTAGCGGGAACGCACGAGCAGTACTTC. This chain uses TRBV6-5 with TRBJ2-7, with TRBD2 identical over 9 bases. The CDR3 contains 14 residues. The germline V gene encodes CDR1 MNHEY and CDR2 SVGAGI. V lost 7 bases to trimming and J lost 5 bases; unmatched junction nucleotides: 9.

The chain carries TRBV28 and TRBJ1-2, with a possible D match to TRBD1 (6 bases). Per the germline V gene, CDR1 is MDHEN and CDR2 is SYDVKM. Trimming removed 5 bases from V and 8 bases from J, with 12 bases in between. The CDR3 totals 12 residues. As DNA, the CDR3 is TGTGCCAGCAGTCCAGGGGTTAGGGGCTACACCTTC. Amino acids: CASSPGVRGYTF.

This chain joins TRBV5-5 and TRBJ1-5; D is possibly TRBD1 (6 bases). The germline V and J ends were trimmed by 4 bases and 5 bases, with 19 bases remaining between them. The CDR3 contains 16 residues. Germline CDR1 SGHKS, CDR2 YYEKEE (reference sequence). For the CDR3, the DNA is TGTGCCAGCAGCCGCCGGGACACCCCCAGGGATCAGCCCCAGCATTTT. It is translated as CASSRRDTPRDQPQHF.

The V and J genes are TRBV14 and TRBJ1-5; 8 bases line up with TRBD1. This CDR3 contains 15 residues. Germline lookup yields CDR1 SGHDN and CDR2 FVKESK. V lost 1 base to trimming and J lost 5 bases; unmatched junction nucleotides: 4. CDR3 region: CASSQGTGWDQPQHF. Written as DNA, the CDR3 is TGTGCCAGCAGCCAAGGGACAGGGTGGGATCAGCCCCAGCATTTT.

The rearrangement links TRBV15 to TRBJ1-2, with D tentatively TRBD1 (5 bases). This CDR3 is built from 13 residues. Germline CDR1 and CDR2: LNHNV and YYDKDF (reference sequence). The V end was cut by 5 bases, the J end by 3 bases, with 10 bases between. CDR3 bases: TGTGCCACCAGCCGGGGGGGTGACTATGGCTACACCTTC. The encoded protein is CATSRGGDYGYTF.

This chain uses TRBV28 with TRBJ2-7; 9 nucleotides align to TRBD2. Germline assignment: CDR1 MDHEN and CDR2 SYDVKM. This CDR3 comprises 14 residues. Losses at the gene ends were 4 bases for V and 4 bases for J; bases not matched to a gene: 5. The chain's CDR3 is CASSSGLAPYEQYF. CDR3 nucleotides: TGTGCCAGCAGTTCCGGACTAGCGCCTTACGAGCAGTACTTC. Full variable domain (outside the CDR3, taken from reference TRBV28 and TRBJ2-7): DVKVTQSSRYLVKRTGEKVFLECVQDMDHENMFWYRQDPGLGLRLIYFSYDVKMKEKGDIPEGYSVSREKKERFSLILESASTNQTSMYLCASSSGLAPYEQYFGPGTRLTVT.

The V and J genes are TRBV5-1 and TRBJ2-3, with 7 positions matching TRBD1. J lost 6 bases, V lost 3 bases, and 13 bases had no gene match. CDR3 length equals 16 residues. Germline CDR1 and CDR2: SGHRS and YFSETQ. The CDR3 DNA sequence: TGCGCCAGCAGCTCCTACGGGGACAGCCTACTTGATACGCAGTATTTT. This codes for CASSSYGDSLLDTQYF.

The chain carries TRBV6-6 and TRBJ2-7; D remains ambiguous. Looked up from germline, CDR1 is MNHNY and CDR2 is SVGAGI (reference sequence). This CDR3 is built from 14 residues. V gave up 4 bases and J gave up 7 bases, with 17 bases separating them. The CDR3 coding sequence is TGTGCCAGCAGTTCCGCCCTGGGCGCCCTTGAGCAGTACTTC. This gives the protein CASSSALGALEQYF.

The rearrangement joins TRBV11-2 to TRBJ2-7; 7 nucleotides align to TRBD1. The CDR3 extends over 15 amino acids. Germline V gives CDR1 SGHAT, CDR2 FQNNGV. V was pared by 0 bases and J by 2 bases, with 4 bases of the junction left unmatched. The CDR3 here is CASSLEAQGAYEQYF. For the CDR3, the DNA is TGTGCCAGCAGCTTAGAGGCTCAGGGGGCCTACGAGCAGTACTTC.

In DNA, the CDR3 is TGTGCCAGCTCATACGCATCGACAGGGACAGATACGCAGTATTTT. It codes for CASSYASTGTDTQYF. The chain combines TRBV18 with TRBJ2-3; TRBD1 agrees at 7 bases. Germline values: CDR1 KGHSH, CDR2 LQKENI. This CDR3 contains 15 residues. Trimming removed 5 bases from V and 3 bases from J; junction bases left unmatched: 8.

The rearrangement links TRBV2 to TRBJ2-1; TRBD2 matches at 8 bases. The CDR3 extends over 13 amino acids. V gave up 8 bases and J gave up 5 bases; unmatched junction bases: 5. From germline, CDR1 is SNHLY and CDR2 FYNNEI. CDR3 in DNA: TGTGCCAGCCGGACTAGCACGCACAATGAGCAGTTCTTC. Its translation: CASRTSTHNEQFF.

CDR3 coding DNA: TGTGCCAGCAGCCAAGAAGGCCTAGCGGGAGTAGCAGATACGCAGTATTTT. Translating gives CASSQEGLAGVADTQYF. The chain has TRBV4-2 and TRBJ2-3; 10 positions match TRBD2. Unmatched junction bases numbered 7, after V lost 0 bases and J lost 4 bases. Germline CDR1 reads LGHNA; CDR2 reads YNFKEQ. The CDR3 runs to 17 residues.

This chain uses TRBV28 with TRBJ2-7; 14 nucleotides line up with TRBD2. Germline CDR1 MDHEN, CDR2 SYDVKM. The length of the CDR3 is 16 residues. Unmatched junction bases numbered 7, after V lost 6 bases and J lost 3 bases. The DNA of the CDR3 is TGTGCCAGCAGACCGGGACTAGCGGGAGTGGTCTACGAGCAGTACTTC. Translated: CASRPGLAGVVYEQYF.

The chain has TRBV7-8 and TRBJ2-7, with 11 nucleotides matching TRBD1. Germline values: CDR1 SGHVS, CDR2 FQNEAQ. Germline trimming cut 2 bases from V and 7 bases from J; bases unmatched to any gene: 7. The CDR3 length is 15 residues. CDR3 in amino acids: CASSLTGQGVREQYF. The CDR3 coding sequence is TGTGCCAGCAGCTTAACGGGACAGGGGGTGAGGGAGCAGTACTTC.

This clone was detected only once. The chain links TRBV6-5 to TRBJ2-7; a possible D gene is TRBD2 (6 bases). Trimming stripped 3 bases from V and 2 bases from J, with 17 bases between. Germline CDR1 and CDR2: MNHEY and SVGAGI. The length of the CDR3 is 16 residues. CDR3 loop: CASSYSQGGTPYEQYF. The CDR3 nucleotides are TGTGCCAGCAGTTATTCCCAGGGAGGAACTCCCTACGAGCAGTACTTC.

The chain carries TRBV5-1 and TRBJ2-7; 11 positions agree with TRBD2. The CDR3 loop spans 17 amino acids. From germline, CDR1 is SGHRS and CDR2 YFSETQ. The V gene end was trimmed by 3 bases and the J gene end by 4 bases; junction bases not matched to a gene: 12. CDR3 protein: CASSSSLRGLAGYEQYF. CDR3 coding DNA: TGCGCCAGCAGCTCGTCCTTGCGAGGACTAGCGGGTTACGAGCAGTACTTC.

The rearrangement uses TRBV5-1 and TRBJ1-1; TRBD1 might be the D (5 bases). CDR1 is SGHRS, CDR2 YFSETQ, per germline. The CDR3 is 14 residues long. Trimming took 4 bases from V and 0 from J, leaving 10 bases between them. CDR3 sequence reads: CASSAGTVNTEAFF. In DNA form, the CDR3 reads TGCGCCAGCAGCGCGGGGACGGTGAACACTGAAGCTTTCTTT.

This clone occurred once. Here the CDR3 reads CASSLSISWAGYTF. In DNA form, the CDR3 reads TGTGCCAGCAGCTTAAGTATTTCCTGGGCTGGCTACACCTTC. The chain employs TRBV11-2 and TRBJ1-2; D remains unclear. V was trimmed by 2 bases and J by 7 bases, leaving 14 bases between them. Germline V gene data show CDR1 as SGHAT and CDR2 as FQNNGV. This CDR3 has 14 amino acids.

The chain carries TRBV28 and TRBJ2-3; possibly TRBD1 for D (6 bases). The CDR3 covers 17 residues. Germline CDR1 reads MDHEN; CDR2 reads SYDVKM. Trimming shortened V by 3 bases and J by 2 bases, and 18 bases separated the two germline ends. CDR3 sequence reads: CASSLGSGQGYTDTQYF. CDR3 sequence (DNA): TGTGCCAGCAGTTTGGGGTCGGGTCAGGGGTACACAGATACGCAGTATTTT.